The present T cell receptor (beta chain) was sequenced within a study of beta chain features in type 1 diabetes. Study-level results: The study notes PCR might favor shorter templates equally in patients and controls.

Trimming shortened V by 0 bases and J by 2 bases, and 14 bases separated the two germline ends. The germline CDR1 and CDR2 sequences are SQVTM and ANQGSEA. CDR3 length: 15 residues. TCRB transcripts that were expressed got sequenced, as all of the isolated RNA had been reverse transcribed. Sequencing was performed with immunoSEQ multiplex PCR; in TCRdb, only in-frame clones are kept and a portion is missing. The data contain about 340,000 clones, roughly 8% of them singletons. In its sample, this clone was seen many times. The antigen is not known. Using CD45RO/CCR7/CD25/CD127/CD95/CD27, CD4+ naive, central memory, regulatory and stem cell-like memory cells were sorted.

The chain recombines TRBV29-1 with TRBJ2-7; possibly TRBD1 or TRBD2 for D (5 bases each). The sample comprised central memory CD4+ T cells from blood. This sequence originates from a woman younger than 30 in good health. The chain's CDR3 is CSVEDPGTATYEQYF. The CDR3 region has the DNA TGCAGCGTTGAAGATCCAGGGACGGCCACCTACGAGCAGTACTTC.